The 25 T cell receptor beta chains below come from one sample, sequenced in a study of T cell repertoires in cytomegalovirus infection. MiXCR, applied by TCRdb to the reads, yields one record per CDR3 protein. The repertoire has fewer than 550,000 distinct CDR3 sequences, roughly 31% of them found once; the top ten carry approximately 14%. Sequencing input: PBMCs. Receptors originate from a human donor in good health (CMV status not recorded). Some clones in this sample may be carry-over from other donors' samples.

The gene calls are TRBV7-2 and TRBJ2-7; no clear D gene. This CDR3 has 12 amino acids. CDR1 and CDR2 (germline): SGHTA, FQGNSA. Trimming removed 1 base at V and 12 bases at J, with 13 bases between. As DNA, the CDR3 is TGTGCCAGCAGCTTAGGGCTGGGTGACGTGTACTTC. Protein sequence: CASSLGLGDVYF.

This rearrangement joins TRBV2 to TRBJ1-2; D is uncertain. The ends were cut back, 4 bases at V and 8 bases at J, with 14 bases in the middle. Per the germline V gene, CDR1 is SNHLY and CDR2 is FYNNEI. This CDR3 has 13 amino acids. DNA for the CDR3: TGTGCCAGCAGTGCCGACTCCCGGAGCGGCTACACCTTC. Protein product: CASSADSRSGYTF.

The chain couples TRBV19 to TRBJ2-3; D call uncertain. V was cut by 3 bases and J by 3 bases, with 7 bases left in between. The CDR3 totals 13 residues. CDR1 is LNHDA, CDR2 SQIVND, per germline (reference sequence). As DNA, the CDR3 is TGTGCCAGTAGTATGACGATAACAGATACGCAGTATTTT. Its protein is CASSMTITDTQYF.

The chain is built from TRBV5-6 and TRBJ2-1, with 12 bases fitting TRBD2. CDR1 and CDR2 from the germline V gene are SGHDT and YYEEEE. V lost 4 bases to trimming and J lost 7 bases; unmatched junction nucleotides: 12. The CDR3 sequence is 17 residues long. The CDR3: CASSRKLTSGGWNEQFF. CDR3 DNA: TGTGCCAGCAGCCGAAAACTAACTAGCGGGGGGTGGAATGAGCAGTTCTTC.

This clonotype was picked up many times. This rearrangement joins TRBV7-2 to TRBJ1-2; a possible D gene is TRBD1 (5 bases). The CDR3 has 15 residues. Germline V gene data show CDR1 as SGHTA and CDR2 as FQGNSA. V was pared by 2 bases and J by 5 bases, with 15 bases between. The CDR3: CASSLIGGSEYGYTF. DNA for the CDR3: TGTGCCAGCAGCTTAATTGGGGGTTCAGAGTATGGCTACACCTTC. Full variable domain (outside the CDR3, taken from reference TRBV7-2 and TRBJ1-2): GAGVSQSPSNKVTEKGKDVELRCDPISGHTALYWYRQSLGQGLEFLIYFQGNSAPDKSGLPSDRFSAERTGGSVSTLTIQRTQQEDSAVYLCASSLIGGSEYGYTFGSGTRLTVV.

This chain links TRBV6-1 with TRBJ2-3; no clear D. CDR1 and CDR2 (germline): MNHNS, SASEGT. V was clipped by 8 bases and J by 3 bases, with 12 bases between them. The CDR3 runs 13 residues. The CDR3 nucleotides read TGTGCCAGCGTCGTCATACCTACAGATACGCAGTATTTT. Its translation: CASVVIPTDTQYF.

The chain joins TRBV18 to TRBJ1-1; a possible D gene is TRBD1 (5 bases). The V and J ends lost 2 bases and 1 base respectively, with 8 bases between them. Looked up from germline, CDR1 is KGHSH and CDR2 is LQKENI. The CDR3 contains 14 residues. The CDR3 reads CASSPRDPNTEAFF. The DNA for the CDR3 is TGTGCCAGCTCACCAAGGGACCCGAACACTGAAGCTTTCTTT.

The V and J genes are TRBV5-4 and TRBJ2-3, with D possibly matching TRBD2 (6 bases). The CDR3 totals 11 residues. The V gene lost 0 bases and the J gene lost 12 bases, with 8 bases spanning the gap. Germline V gene lookup returns CDR1 SGHNT and CDR2 YYREEE (reference sequence). Written as DNA, the CDR3 is TGTGCCAGCAGCTTGGGGGACTTTCAGTATTTT. Translating gives CASSLGDFQYF.

CDR3 nucleotide sequence: TGTGCCAGTAGTATCCGGTCAGGGGATGGCTACACCTTC. Its translation: CASSIRSGDGYTF. J is TRBJ1-2 and V is TRBV19; tentative D call: TRBD1 (6 bases). Germline V gives CDR1 LNHDA, CDR2 SQIVND (reference sequence). The CDR3 is 13 residues long. V gave up 3 bases and J gave up 6 bases, with 11 bases separating them. The full variable domain, in which reference TRBV19 and TRBJ1-2 provide the parts outside the CDR3, is DGGITQSPKYLFRKEGQNVTLSCEQNLNHDAMYWYRQDPGQGLRLIYYSQIVNDFQKGDIAEGYSVSREKKESFPLTVTSAQKNPTAFYLCASSIRSGDGYTFGSGTRLTVV.

The chain combines TRBV9 with TRBJ2-1; TRBD2 matches 10 bases. Germline values: CDR1 SGDLS, CDR2 YYNGEE. The V gene end was trimmed by 0 bases and the J gene end by 6 bases; junction bases not matched to a gene: 3. This CDR3 is built from 15 residues. The CDR3 spells CASSVGSGGANEQFF. CDR3 coding DNA: TGTGCCAGCAGCGTAGGCAGCGGGGGGGCCAATGAGCAGTTCTTC.

This rearrangement joins TRBV25-1 to TRBJ2-3; TRBD1 might be the D (6 bases). Germline V gene sequence: CDR1 MGHDK, CDR2 SYGVNS. Trimming left V 2 bases short and J 6 bases short, with 9 bases between. This CDR3 has 13 residues. Written as DNA, the CDR3 is TGTGCCAGCAGTGAAGCAGGGGTCGATACGCAGTATTTT. Translated: CASSEAGVDTQYF.

This clonotype was counted at least ten times. This chain uses TRBV7-9 with TRBJ1-3; D call uncertain. Germline V gene sequence: CDR1 SEHNR, CDR2 FQNEAQ (reference sequence). The CDR3 sequence is 15 residues long. V shed 5 bases and J shed 0 bases, with 11 bases lying between them. The CDR3 region is CASSPTGRSGNTIYF. For the CDR3, the DNA is TGTGCCAGCAGCCCCACGGGTCGCTCTGGAAACACCATATATTTT.

This clonotype was counted many times. V and J are TRBV25-1 and TRBJ2-3; perhaps TRBD2 as D (6 bases). CDR3 length equals 17 residues. CDR1 is MGHDK and CDR2 is SYGVNS in the germline V gene. The V end lost 4 bases, the J end lost 5 bases, and 22 bases lay between the germline ends. As DNA, the CDR3 is TGTGCCAGCAGTGGGCTGAGGCGGGGCCACTCGGGAGATACGCAGTATTTT. As protein: CASSGLRRGHSGDTQYF.

A note on this clonotype: Mismatch with germline at one junction end may stem from a read error. The rearrangement links TRBV6-2 or TRBV6-3 to TRBJ1-2; D is unclear. Looked up from germline, CDR1 is MNHEY and CDR2 is SVGEGT. The CDR3 extends over 13 amino acids. The chain's CDR3 is CSSSLSRYYGYTF. In DNA form, the CDR3 reads TGTTCCAGCAGTTTATCCAGGTACTATGGCTACACCTTC.

Remarks on this clonotype: At one end, the junction sequence differs from germline, possibly due to a read error. This sequence joins TRBV7-2 and TRBJ2-1, with D unclear. This CDR3 is built from 15 residues. Germline V gene sequence: CDR1 SGHTA, CDR2 FQGNSA. In DNA form, the CDR3 reads TGTGACAGCAGCTTGGTACGGAGCTCCTACAATGAGCAGTTCTTC. Translated: CDSSLVRSSYNEQFF.

The chain joins TRBV5-1 to TRBJ2-7; 8 nucleotides line up with TRBD1. The V gene's germline CDR1 is SGHRS and CDR2 YFSETQ. The CDR3 extends over 18 amino acids. After removal of 0 bases from V and 2 bases from J, the junction contained 13 bases not matched to a gene. The CDR3, as DNA: TGCGCCAGCAGCTTGGGCCCCGGGACAGGCGAGTTTACCTACGAGCAGTACTTC. This sequence encodes CASSLGPGTGEFTYEQYF.

The chain links TRBV12-3 or TRBV12-4 to TRBJ1-5; 9 bases are shared with TRBD1. V was pared by 6 bases and J by 6 bases, with 9 bases of the junction left unmatched. The CDR3 is 15 amino acids. The CDR3 region has the DNA TGTGCCAGCAGAAAAGGACAGGGGATAATTCAGCCCCAGCATTTT. This gives the protein CASRKGQGIIQPQHF.

This clonotype was seen repeatedly, ten times or more. The chain employs TRBV7-9 and TRBJ1-5, with TRBD1 matching over 8 bases. The CDR3 runs to 21 residues. V dropped 5 bases and J dropped 0; count of bases not matched to a gene: 21. Germline CDR1 and CDR2: SEHNR and FQNEAQ (reference sequence). Here the CDR3 DNA reads TGTGCCAGCAGCCCATCTGCTGCCGGGACAGGACTTTCAAATAGCAATCAGCCCCAGCATTTT. Translation gives CASSPSAAGTGLSNSNQPQHF. The whole variable domain, filled in from reference TRBV7-9 and TRBJ1-5, reads DTGVSQNPRHKITKRGQNVTFRCDPISEHNRLYWYRQTLGQGPEFLTYFQNEAQLEKSRLLSDRFSAERPKGSFSTLEIQRTEQGDSAMYLCASSPSAAGTGLSNSNQPQHFGDGTRLSIL.

V is TRBV30 and J is TRBJ1-1; 7 nucleotides agree with TRBD1. CDR1 is GTSNPN, CDR2 SVGIG, per germline (reference sequence). J gave up 4 bases and V 2 bases, and 1 base lay outside the gene matches. The CDR3 is 12 residues long. The CDR3 sequence: CAWSPGGTEAFF. The CDR3 DNA sequence: TGTGCCTGGAGTCCAGGGGGCACTGAAGCTTTCTTT.

This clonotype was detected only a few times. The chain couples TRBV4-1 to TRBJ1-6; a weak D match, TRBD1 (6 bases). The CDR3 loop spans 17 amino acids. Trimming pared 4 bases from V and 1 base from J, leaving 14 bases between. Germline loops: CDR1 MGHRA, CDR2 YSYEKL. In DNA form, the CDR3 reads TGCGCCAGCAGCCCAACCTCACAGGGTTCCTATAATTCACCCCTCCACTTT. Amino acids: CASSPTSQGSYNSPLHF.

This clonotype has a count of ten or more. The CDR3 spells CASSSFGGTDTGELFF. The CDR3 DNA is TGTGCCAGCAGCTCCTTTGGAGGGACCGACACCGGGGAGCTGTTTTTT. The V and J genes are TRBV7-2 and TRBJ2-2; weak D call: TRBD2 (6 bases). Germline V lookup: CDR1 SGHTA, CDR2 FQGNSA. The CDR3 covers 16 residues. The V end was cut by 4 bases, the J end by 3 bases, with 15 bases between. The full variable domain, in which reference TRBV7-2 and TRBJ2-2 provide the parts outside the CDR3, is GAGVSQSPSNKVTEKGKDVELRCDPISGHTALYWYRQSLGQGLEFLIYFQGNSAPDKSGLPSDRFSAERTGGSVSTLTIQRTQQEDSAVYLCASSSFGGTDTGELFFGEGSRLTVL.

This clonotype has only a few counts. The V gene is TRBV10-3, the J gene TRBJ1-5, with TRBD1 matching 12 bases. Trimming removed 4 bases from V and 7 bases from J; junction bases left unmatched: 8. This CDR3 comprises 16 residues. From germline, CDR1 is ENHRY and CDR2 SYGVKD. CDR3 sequence (DNA): TGTGCCATCAGTGTAACCGGGACAGGGGGCCAACAGCCCCAGCATTTT. Translating it yields CAISVTGTGGQQPQHF.

CDR3 sequence: CASSLGTGGNYEQYF. The CDR3 nucleotides are TGCGCCAGCAGCTTGGGGACAGGGGGAAACTACGAGCAGTACTTC. The chain employs TRBV5-1 and TRBJ2-7; 10 bases align to TRBD1. The V and J ends lost 0 bases and 3 bases, in that order; junction bases with no gene match: 3. This CDR3 has 15 amino acids. The germline CDR1 and CDR2 sequences are SGHRS and YFSETQ. Looking up the rest from reference TRBV5-1 and TRBJ2-7 gives the full variable domain: KAGVTQTPRYLIKTRGQQVTLSCSPISGHRSVSWYQQTPGQGLQFLFEYFSETQRNKGNFPGRFSGRQFSNSRSEMNVSTLELGDSALYLCASSLGTGGNYEQYFGPGTRLTVT.

The chain has TRBV19 and TRBJ1-4, with 9 bases identical to TRBD1. The ends lost 5 bases at V and 5 bases at J; junction bases unmatched: 6. CDR1 LNHDA and CDR2 SQIVND come from the germline V gene (reference sequence). The CDR3 consists of 15 residues. The CDR3 reads CASSPRGQGNEKLFF. The CDR3 DNA reads TGTGCCAGTAGTCCCCGTGGACAGGGGAATGAAAAACTGTTTTTT.

The chain links TRBV6-2 or TRBV6-3 to TRBJ1-5, with unresolved D. The CDR3 totals 15 residues. Germline-derived CDR1 and CDR2 are MNHEY and SVGEGT. Trimming removed 6 bases at V and 6 bases at J, with 18 bases between. Here the CDR3 DNA reads TGTGCCAGCAGAACCCCCACGGGAGATGGTCAGCCCCAGCATTTT. Encoded protein: CASRTPTGDGQPQHF.